These T cell receptor beta chains were read from a single sample in a study of blood T cells in healthy people across ages. TCRdb re-called the 5' RACE reads through MiXCR, storing one row per CDR3 protein. The data hold some 890,000 distinct CDR3 sequences, with 29% observed a single time. This same sample was also taken into another study, of T cells of mothers and their children.

Sequencing was carried out using blood. The source is a woman in her 40s in good health. Both conserved end residues are part of each CDR3. A D gene is named only where the DNA matches it firmly. Only part of the rows carry a size: once, few, many, or a class if the clone is expanded.

size: many
V: TRBV28
J: TRBJ2-1
D: TRBD2
DNA: TGTGCCAGCAGTCTCCCCGAGGGACTAGGAAACAATGAGCAGTTCTTC
CDR3: CASSLPEGLGNNEQFF

size: .
V: TRBV20-1
J: TRBJ2-2
D: .
DNA: TGCAGTGCTCGACGGGGGGCAAGGACCGGGGAGCTGTTTTTT
CDR3: CSARRGARTGELFF

size: .
V: TRBV7-9
J: TRBJ2-7
D: TRBD1
DNA: TGTGCCAGCAGCTTATTGGGACAGAGGAGCTCCTACGAGCAGTACTTC
CDR3: CASSLLGQRSSYEQYF

size: few
V: TRBV2
J: TRBJ2-1
D: TRBD2
DNA: TGTGCCAGCAGCGACATAGCGGGGGGTGCCTACAATGAGCAGTTCTTC
CDR3: CASSDIAGGAYNEQFF

size: many
V: TRBV27
J: TRBJ2-7
D: TRBD1
DNA: TGTGCCAGCAGCCACGGGACAGGGTCCTACGAGCAGTACTTC
CDR3: CASSHGTGSYEQYF

size: .
V: TRBV30
J: TRBJ1-5
D: .
DNA: TGTGCCTGGAGGGGGACATCTAGCAATCAGCCCCAGCATTTT
CDR3: CAWRGTSSNQPQHF

size: .
V: TRBV7-9
J: TRBJ2-7
D: .
DNA: TGTGCCAGCAGCACCGTGAAACGGGGGAAAAACTCCTACGAGCAGTACTTC
CDR3: CASSTVKRGKNSYEQYF

size: many
V: TRBV7-2
J: TRBJ2-3
D: TRBD2
DNA: TGTGCCAGCAGCTCACCCGAGCGGGGTGGCACAGATACGCAGTATTTT
CDR3: CASSSPERGGTDTQYF

size: few
V: TRBV27
J: TRBJ2-3
D: TRBD2
DNA: TGTGCCAGCAGTTTCCCTCCCTCGACTAGCGGGGTACTAGATACGCAGTATTTT
CDR3: CASSFPPSTSGVLDTQYF

size: .
V: TRBV5-1
J: TRBJ2-1
D: TRBD1
DNA: TGCGCCAGCAGCTTGGGGGCGGGACAGGCCAATGAGCAGTTCTTC
CDR3: CASSLGAGQANEQFF

size: .
V: TRBV7-6
J: TRBJ2-1
D: .
DNA: TGTGCCAGCAGCTTAGGCGGGGGCGAGACCTACAATGAGCAGTTCTTC
CDR3: CASSLGGGETYNEQFF

size: .
V: TRBV20-1
J: TRBJ2-2
D: TRBD2
DNA: TGCAGTGCTAGAAAGGGACTAGGGGGACCCGCCGGGGAGCTGTTTTTT
CDR3: CSARKGLGGPAGELFF

size: .
V: TRBV20-1
J: TRBJ2-3
D: TRBD1
DNA: TGCAGTGCCGGACAGGCCCGCGGAGATACGCAGTATTTT
CDR3: CSAGQARGDTQYF

size: .
V: TRBV9
J: TRBJ1-1
D: .
DNA: TGTGCCAGCAGCCCGCAGCACACTGAAGCTTTCTTT
CDR3: CASSPQHTEAFF

size: .
V: TRBV6-6
J: TRBJ2-3
D: .
DNA: TGTGCCAGCAGTTACAGGGGAGCTAGCACAGATACGCAGTATTTT
CDR3: CASSYRGASTDTQYF

size: .
V: TRBV9
J: TRBJ1-2
D: TRBD1
DNA: TGTGCCAGCAGCGAAGGACAGGGGGGGTCTAGCTCTCGGTATGGCTACACCTTC
CDR3: CASSEGQGGSSSRYGYTF

size: .
V: TRBV5-1
J: TRBJ1-4
D: TRBD1
DNA: TGCGCCAGCAGCTTGGGGACAGGGGGCGGTGAAAAACTGTTTTTT
CDR3: CASSLGTGGGEKLFF

size: many
V: TRBV28
J: TRBJ2-7
D: .
DNA: TGTGCCAGCAGTTTGGGGGGGGCTCTATACGAGCAGTACTTC
CDR3: CASSLGGALYEQYF

size: .
V: TRBV7-2
J: TRBJ2-1
D: .
DNA: TGTGCCAGCAGCCTAGGATGGGCAGGGTCCTACAATGAGCAGTTCTTC
CDR3: CASSLGWAGSYNEQFF

size: .
V: TRBV4-3
J: TRBJ1-2
D: .
DNA: TGCGCCAGCAGCCAAGGGTCAGGTGGCTACACCTTC
CDR3: CASSQGSGGYTF

size: .
V: TRBV11-2
J: TRBJ2-2
D: .
DNA: TGTGCCAGCAGCTTAGTTGGTCGACGTATCTTGAACACCGGGGAGCTGTTTTTT
CDR3: CASSLVGRRILNTGELFF

size: few
V: TRBV20-1
J: TRBJ2-5
D: TRBD1
DNA: TGCAGTGCTAGAGGACAGGGATCTCAGTACCAAGAGACCCAGTACTTC
CDR3: CSARGQGSQYQETQYF

size: .
V: TRBV28
J: TRBJ2-5
D: .
DNA: TGTGCCAGTCGGGGAATAAGTAGCGAGACCCAGTACTTC
CDR3: CASRGISSETQYF

size: many
V: TRBV20-1
J: TRBJ2-7
D: TRBD1
DNA: TGCAGTGCTCTCACCGACAGGGACTACGAGCAGTACTTC
CDR3: CSALTDRDYEQYF

size: .
V: TRBV28
J: TRBJ2-5
D: TRBD1
DNA: TGTGCCACCCTAACTTCTCCGGGACAGGGGTACCAAGAGACCCAGTACTTC
CDR3: CATLTSPGQGYQETQYF

size: .
V: TRBV4-3
J: TRBJ2-3
D: .
DNA: TGCGCCAGCAGCCAAGGACCCTTAGTGAGCACAGATACGCAGTATTTT
CDR3: CASSQGPLVSTDTQYF

size: few
V: TRBV5-1
J: TRBJ1-1
D: .
DNA: TGCGCCAGCAGCTTGGAAATAGGTCGGGGGTACACTGAAGCTTTCTTT
CDR3: CASSLEIGRGYTEAFF

size: .
V: TRBV5-1
J: TRBJ1-5
D: .
DNA: TGCGCCAGCAGCTTGTCTGTTGATCAGCCCCAGCATTTT
CDR3: CASSLSVDQPQHF

size: .
V: TRBV12-3/TRBV12-4
J: TRBJ1-5
D: TRBD1
DNA: TGTGCCAGCAGTCGACAGGGGGCCGACCCGGCCCAGCATTTT
CDR3: CASSRQGADPAQHF

size: many
V: TRBV7-2
J: TRBJ2-5
D: TRBD1
DNA: TGTGCCAGCAGCTCACAGGGGCGGGAGACCCAGTACTTC
CDR3: CASSSQGRETQYF

size: .
V: TRBV6-5
J: TRBJ1-6
D: TRBD1
DNA: TGTGCCAGCACGATGGACAGGGTGGGATCACCCCTCCACTTT
CDR3: CASTMDRVGSPLHF

size: .
V: TRBV5-8
J: TRBJ2-3
D: .
DNA: TGTGCCAGCAGCGGCGACTGGTCCTACGTACCCAGTACGCAGTATTTT
CDR3: CASSGDWSYVPSTQYF

size: many
V: TRBV28
J: TRBJ1-2
D: .
DNA: TGTGCCAGCAGTTTATTGACAGGCACCTACACCTTC
CDR3: CASSLLTGTYTF

size: many
V: TRBV3-1
J: TRBJ2-7
D: TRBD1
DNA: TGTGCCAGCAGCCTAACCACAGGGGGTGCCTACGAGCAGTACTTC
CDR3: CASSLTTGGAYEQYF

size: .
V: TRBV5-6
J: TRBJ1-5
D: TRBD1
DNA: TGTGCCAGCAGCTTCGGACAGGGCTATAGCAATCAGCCCCAGCATTTT
CDR3: CASSFGQGYSNQPQHF

size: many
V: TRBV7-2
J: TRBJ2-2
D: .
DNA: TGTGCCAGCAGCCCCCTCACCGGGGAGCTGTTTTTT
CDR3: CASSPLTGELFF

size: .
V: TRBV12-3/TRBV12-4
J: TRBJ2-2
D: .
DNA: TGTGCCAGCAGTTCTGGAACCTACACCGGGGAGCTGTTTTTT
CDR3: CASSSGTYTGELFF

size: few
V: TRBV29-1
J: TRBJ2-5
D: TRBD1
DNA: TGCAGCGTTGGGACCGGACAGGCCTTCGGAGAGACCCAGTACTTC
CDR3: CSVGTGQAFGETQYF

size: many
V: TRBV6-5
J: TRBJ2-7
D: .
DNA: TGTGCCAGCAGTTACTCCAGCCTTTACGAGCAGTACTTC
CDR3: CASSYSSLYEQYF

size: many
V: TRBV20-1
J: TRBJ2-7
D: TRBD1
DNA: TGCAGTGCAAACCAAGGACAGGGGAAGGACGAGCAGTACTTC
CDR3: CSANQGQGKDEQYF

size: .
V: TRBV28
J: TRBJ1-2
D: .
DNA: TGTGCCAGCAGTTTTTCCAGCCATGGCTACACCTTC
CDR3: CASSFSSHGYTF

size: .
V: TRBV20-1
J: TRBJ2-2
D: TRBD2
DNA: TGCAGTGCTGGAACCGGGACTAGCGGTATTACCGGGGAGCTGTTTTTT
CDR3: CSAGTGTSGITGELFF

size: many
V: TRBV20-1
J: TRBJ2-6
D: .
DNA: TGCAGTGGTCCTGCAGGAATATATACTTACGGGGCCAACGTCCTGACTTTC
CDR3: CSGPAGIYTYGANVLTF

size: .
V: TRBV7-8
J: TRBJ1-5
D: .
DNA: TGTGCCAGCAGCTTAAAAAGGGAAGCTTGGCCCCAGCATTTT
CDR3: CASSLKREAWPQHF

size: .
V: TRBV20-1
J: TRBJ2-5
D: .
DNA: TGCAGTGCTAGAGATGGGGGCGGGGCACAAGAGACCCAGTACTTC
CDR3: CSARDGGGAQETQYF

size: few
V: TRBV18
J: TRBJ1-2
D: .
DNA: TGTGCCAGCTCACCACCGCGGGACACCGGAGACTACACCTTC
CDR3: CASSPPRDTGDYTF

size: .
V: TRBV6-2/TRBV6-3
J: TRBJ1-5
D: .
DNA: TGTGCCAGCAGTTACTCGCCCTACAGCTATAGCAATCAGCCCCAGCATTTT
CDR3: CASSYSPYSYSNQPQHF

size: many
V: TRBV9
J: TRBJ2-5
D: .
DNA: TGTGCCAGCAGCTACCTCGGGGGTTCCCAAGAGACCCAGTACTTC
CDR3: CASSYLGGSQETQYF

size: few
V: TRBV2
J: TRBJ2-5
D: TRBD1
DNA: TGTGCCGGATGTCGGGACAGGGTGAGCCAAGAGACCCAGTACTTC
CDR3: CAGCRDRVSQETQYF

size: .
V: TRBV14
J: TRBJ1-2
D: TRBD1
DNA: TGTGCCAGCAGCCAAGTATCAGGGGGACGCAACTATGGCTACACCTTC
CDR3: CASSQVSGGRNYGYTF

size: .
V: TRBV5-1
J: TRBJ2-7
D: .
DNA: TGCGCCACATGGGACGGGATAGGGGTGTCCTACGAGCAGTACTTC
CDR3: CATWDGIGVSYEQYF

size: .
V: TRBV6-6
J: TRBJ1-1
D: .
DNA: TGTGCCAGCAGGCTCAGGGTATCGAACACTGAAGCTTTCTTT
CDR3: CASRLRVSNTEAFF

size: .
V: TRBV20-1
J: TRBJ2-1
D: TRBD2
DNA: TGCAGTGCTAGAGATCCGGGCGGGGGGGCCCTTGAGCAGTTCTTC
CDR3: CSARDPGGGALEQFF

size: few
V: TRBV12-3/TRBV12-4
J: TRBJ2-5
D: .
DNA: TGTGCCAGCGGCTCTTCGACAGGTCTTGGGCGAGAGACCCAGTACTTC
CDR3: CASGSSTGLGRETQYF